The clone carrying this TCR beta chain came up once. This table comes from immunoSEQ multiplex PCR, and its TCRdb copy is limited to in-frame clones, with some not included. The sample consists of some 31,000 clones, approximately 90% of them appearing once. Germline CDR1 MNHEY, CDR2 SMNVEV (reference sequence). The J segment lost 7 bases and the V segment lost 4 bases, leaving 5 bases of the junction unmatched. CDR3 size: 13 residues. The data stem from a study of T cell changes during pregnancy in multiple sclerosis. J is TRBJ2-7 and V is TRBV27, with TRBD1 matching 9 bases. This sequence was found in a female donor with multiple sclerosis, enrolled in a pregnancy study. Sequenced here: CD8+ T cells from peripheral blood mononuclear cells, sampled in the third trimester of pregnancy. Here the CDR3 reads CASSSGTGKEQYF. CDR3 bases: TGTGCCAGCAGTTCAGGGACAGGGAAGGAGCAGTACTTC.